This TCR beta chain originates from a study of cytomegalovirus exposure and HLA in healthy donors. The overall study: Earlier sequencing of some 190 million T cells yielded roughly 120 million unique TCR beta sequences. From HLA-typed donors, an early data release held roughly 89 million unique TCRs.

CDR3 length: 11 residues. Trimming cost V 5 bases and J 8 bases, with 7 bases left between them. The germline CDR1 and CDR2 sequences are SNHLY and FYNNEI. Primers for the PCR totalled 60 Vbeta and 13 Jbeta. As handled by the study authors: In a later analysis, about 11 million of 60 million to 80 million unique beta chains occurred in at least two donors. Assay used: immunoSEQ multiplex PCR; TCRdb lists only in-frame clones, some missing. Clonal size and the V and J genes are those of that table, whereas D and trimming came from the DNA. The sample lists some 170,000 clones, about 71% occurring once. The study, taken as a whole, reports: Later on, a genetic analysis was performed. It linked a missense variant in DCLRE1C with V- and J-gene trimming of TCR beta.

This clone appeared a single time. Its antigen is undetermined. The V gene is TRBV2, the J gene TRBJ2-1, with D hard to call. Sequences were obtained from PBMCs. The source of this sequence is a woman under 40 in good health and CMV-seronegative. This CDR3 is CASSSGDEQFF. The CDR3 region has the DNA TGTGCCAGCAGTTCGGGTGATGAGCAGTTCTTC.